Following are 14 T cell receptor beta chains from one sample sequenced in a study of T cell repertoires and Cas9 in healthy adults. Produced via immunoSEQ multiplex PCR; TCRdb's table is partial and in-frame only. Of 22,000 or so clones in the sample, 85% to 95% were seen once. The sample taken for sequencing was CD4+ effector T cells (CD127+, CD25-, CD137-, CD154-) from PBMCs; culture status not recorded. These TCRs come from a human donor in good health.

The rearrangement links TRBV11-3 to TRBJ2-1; TRBD2 matches at 7 bases. The V and J ends lost 8 bases and 3 bases, in that order; junction bases with no gene match: 10. Germline CDR1 is SGHNT and CDR2 is YENEEA. The length of the CDR3 is 15 residues. The CDR3 DNA sequence: TGTGCCAGCGCTCCCCCCCGGGGGGTCTACAATGAGCAGTTCTTC. This gives the protein CASAPPRGVYNEQFF.

The V call is TRBV2, the J call TRBJ1-5, with D perhaps TRBD1 (5 bases). CDR1 and CDR2 (germline): SNHLY, FYNNEI. The CDR3 totals 12 residues. Trimming pared 7 bases from V and 7 bases from J, leaving 11 bases between. Written as DNA, the CDR3 is TGTGCCAGCACCCAGGGTCAACAGCCCCAGCATTTT. It encodes CASTQGQQPQHF.

This clone was recorded once. The chain has TRBV11-1 and TRBJ1-2, with TRBD1 identical over 8 bases. The CDR3 spans 17 residues. CDR1 and CDR2 (germline): SGHAT, FQDESV (reference sequence). The J segment lost 4 bases and the V segment lost 5 bases, leaving 15 bases of the junction unmatched. In DNA, the CDR3 is TGTGCCAGCAGCCCTACGACAGGGGACAACCGTCGCTATGGCTACACCTTC. It is translated as CASSPTTGDNRRYGYTF.

V is TRBV25-1 and J is TRBJ2-7; D remains unclear. CDR3 size: 11 residues. V was pared by 5 bases and J by 5 bases, with 7 bases between. Germline values: CDR1 MGHDK, CDR2 SYGVNS. The CDR3 DNA reads as TGTGCCAGCAGTAATTACCACGAGCAGTACTTC. It translates to CASSNYHEQYF.

The chain combines TRBV4-1 with TRBJ1-2; possible D gene TRBD1, 5 bases. Per germline, CDR1 MGHRA and CDR2 YSYEKL. Trimming removed 0 bases from V and 4 bases from J, with 12 bases in between. The CDR3 totals 15 residues. The CDR3 here is CASSQDRGGTYGYTF. CDR3 nucleotides: TGCGCCAGCAGCCAAGATCGAGGCGGGACCTATGGCTACACCTTC.

The gene calls are TRBV14 and TRBJ2-7; D possibly corresponds to TRBD2 (5 bases). This CDR3 contains 15 residues. Germline CDR1 is SGHDN and CDR2 is FVKESK. Trimming pared 0 bases from V and 7 bases from J, leaving 16 bases between. CDR3 amino acids: CASSQDRKVRREQYV. CDR3 bases: TGTGCCAGCAGCCAAGATCGGAAGGTAAGGAGGGAGCAGTACGTC.

This clone was recorded only once. CDR3 nucleotides: TGTGCCAGCAGCGCCCAGCGGACCACAGATACGCAGTATTTT. Its protein is CASSAQRTTDTQYF. The chain is built from TRBV7-3 and TRBJ2-3; perhaps TRBD2 as D (5 bases). CDR3 length: 14 amino acids. Trimming cost V 5 bases and J 2 bases, with 11 bases left between them. The germline V gene has CDR1 SGHTA and CDR2 FQGTGA.

The rearrangement links TRBV4-3 to TRBJ2-3, with 9 bases lining up with TRBD2. From germline, CDR1 is LGHNA and CDR2 YSLEER. The CDR3 is 17 residues long. Germline trimming cut 2 bases from V and 4 bases from J; bases unmatched to any gene: 10. The CDR3 here is CASSQLAAGGRADTQYF. The CDR3 DNA follows: TGCGCCAGCAGCCAATTGGCGGCGGGGGGGCGGGCAGATACGCAGTATTTT.

The chain joins TRBV7-2 to TRBJ1-1, with no clear D. V was cut by 1 base and J by 1 base, with 4 bases left in between. Germline V gene sequence: CDR1 SGHTA, CDR2 FQGNSA. This CDR3 is built from 13 residues. The CDR3 DNA is TGTGCCAGCAGCTTAGAGGAGAACACTGAAGCTTTCTTT. It codes for CASSLEENTEAFF.

The chain links TRBV9 to TRBJ2-1; D is uncertain. The CDR3 is made up of 15 amino acids. V shed 4 bases and J shed 6 bases, with 17 bases lying between them. Germline assignment: CDR1 SGDLS and CDR2 YYNGEE. CDR3 DNA sequence: TGTGCCAGCAGCCCGGCACCTTCACGTTCCAATGAGCAGTTCTTC. Translation: CASSPAPSRSNEQFF.

The chain links TRBV15 to TRBJ2-2, with D perhaps matching TRBD1 (6 bases). The length of the CDR3 is 14 residues. Germline V gene sequence: CDR1 LNHNV, CDR2 YYDKDF (reference sequence). Trimming shortened V by 2 bases and J by 6 bases, and 10 bases separated the two germline ends. In DNA, the CDR3 is TGTGCCACCAGCAGAAAGCAGGGGTCCGGGGAGCTGTTTTTT. Encoded protein: CATSRKQGSGELFF.

DNA for the CDR3: TGTGCCAGCACCCCGAGTGGGGGCTATCAGCCCCAGCATTTT. As protein: CASTPSGGYQPQHF. V and J are TRBV6-6 and TRBJ1-5; D is perhaps TRBD1 (6 bases). Trimming removed 7 bases from V and 5 bases from J, with 15 bases in between. The CDR3 has 14 residues. Per the germline V gene, CDR1 is MNHNY and CDR2 is SVGAGI (reference sequence).

Judged by abundance, this clone is large. The V call is TRBV18, the J call TRBJ1-1, with TRBD1 matching over 7 bases. This CDR3 has 16 amino acids. Trimming at V came to 5 bases and at J to 0 bases, leaving 9 bases not matched to a gene. Germline-derived CDR1 and CDR2 are KGHSH and LQKENI. The CDR3 nucleotides are TGTGCCAGCTCATACGACAGGGCGGTCGTGAACACTGAAGCTTTCTTT. Residues: CASSYDRAVVNTEAFF.

The rearrangement joins TRBV11-3 to TRBJ2-2; TRBD2 is a possible D gene (5 bases). The CDR3 is 12 amino acids. Germline V gene sequence: CDR1 SGHNT, CDR2 YENEEA. Trimming took 11 bases from V and 7 from J, leaving 14 bases between them. In nucleotides, the CDR3 is TGTGCCTACCGACATGGGAGCGGGGAGCTGTTTTTT. This gives the protein CAYRHGSGELFF. Drawing the rest from reference TRBV11-3 and TRBJ2-2, the complete variable domain is EAGVVQSPRYKIIEKKQPVAFWCNPISGHNTLYWYLQNLGQGPELLIRYENEEAVDDSQLPKDRFSAERLKGVDSTLKIQPAELGDSAVYLCAYRHGSGELFFGEGSRLTVL.